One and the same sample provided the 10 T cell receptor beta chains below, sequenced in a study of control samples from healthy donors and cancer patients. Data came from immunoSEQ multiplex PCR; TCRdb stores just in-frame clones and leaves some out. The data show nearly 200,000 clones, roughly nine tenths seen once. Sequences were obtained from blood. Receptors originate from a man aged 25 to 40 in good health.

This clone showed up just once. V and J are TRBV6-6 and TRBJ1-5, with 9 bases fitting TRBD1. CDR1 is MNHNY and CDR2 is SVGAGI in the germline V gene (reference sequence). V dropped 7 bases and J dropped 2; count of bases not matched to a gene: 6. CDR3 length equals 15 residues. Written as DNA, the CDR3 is TGTGCCAGCAATCCACAGGGGGCCGGCAATCAGCCCCAGCATTTT. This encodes CASNPQGAGNQPQHF.

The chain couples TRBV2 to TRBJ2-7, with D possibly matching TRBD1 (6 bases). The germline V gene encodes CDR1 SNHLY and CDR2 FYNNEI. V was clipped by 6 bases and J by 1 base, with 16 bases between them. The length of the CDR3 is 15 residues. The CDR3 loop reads CASRIDRFLSYEQYF. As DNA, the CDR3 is TGTGCCAGCAGAATAGACAGGTTCTTGTCCTACGAGCAGTACTTC. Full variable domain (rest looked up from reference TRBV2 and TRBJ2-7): EPEVTQTPSHQVTQMGQEVILRCVPISNHLYFYWYRQILGQKVEFLVSFYNNEISEKSEIFDDQFSVERPDGSNFTLKIRSTKLEDSAMYFCASRIDRFLSYEQYFGPGTRLTVT.

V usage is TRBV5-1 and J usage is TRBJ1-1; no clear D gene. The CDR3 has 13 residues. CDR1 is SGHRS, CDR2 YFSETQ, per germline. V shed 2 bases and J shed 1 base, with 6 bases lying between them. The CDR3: CASSFTENTEAFF. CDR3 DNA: TGCGCCAGCAGCTTTACAGAGAACACTGAAGCTTTCTTT.

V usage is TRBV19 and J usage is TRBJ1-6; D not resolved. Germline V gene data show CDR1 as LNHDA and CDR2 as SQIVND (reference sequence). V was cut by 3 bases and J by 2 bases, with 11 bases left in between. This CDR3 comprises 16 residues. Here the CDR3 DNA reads TGTGCCAGTAGTATTGACAAATCGGCCTATAATTCACCCCTCCACTTT. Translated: CASSIDKSAYNSPLHF.

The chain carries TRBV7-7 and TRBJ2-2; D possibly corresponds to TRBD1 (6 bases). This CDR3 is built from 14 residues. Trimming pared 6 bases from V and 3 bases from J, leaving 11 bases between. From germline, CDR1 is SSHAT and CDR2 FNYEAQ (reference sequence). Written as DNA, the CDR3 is TGTGCCAGCAGGATCGGACAGTACACCGGGGAGCTGTTTTTT. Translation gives CASRIGQYTGELFF.

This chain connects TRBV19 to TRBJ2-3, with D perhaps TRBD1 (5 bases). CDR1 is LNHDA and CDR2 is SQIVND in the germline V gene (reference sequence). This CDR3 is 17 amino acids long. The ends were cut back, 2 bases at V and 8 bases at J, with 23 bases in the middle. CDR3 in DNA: TGTGCCAGTAGTATACCCACAGGAACCACTTTTGCCGGTACGCAGTATTTT. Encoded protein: CASSIPTGTTFAGTQYF.

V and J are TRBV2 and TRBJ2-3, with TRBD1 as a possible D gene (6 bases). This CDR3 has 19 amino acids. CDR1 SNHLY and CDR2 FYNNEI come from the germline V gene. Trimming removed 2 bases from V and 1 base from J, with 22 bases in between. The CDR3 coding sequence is TGTGCCAGCAGTGAAAGGGGGACGGGATTGACCTCCGGCACAGATACGCAGTATTTT. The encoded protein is CASSERGTGLTSGTDTQYF. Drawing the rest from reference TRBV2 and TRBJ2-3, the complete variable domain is EPEVTQTPSHQVTQMGQEVILRCVPISNHLYFYWYRQILGQKVEFLVSFYNNEISEKSEIFDDQFSVERPDGSNFTLKIRSTKLEDSAMYFCASSERGTGLTSGTDTQYFGPGTRLTVL.

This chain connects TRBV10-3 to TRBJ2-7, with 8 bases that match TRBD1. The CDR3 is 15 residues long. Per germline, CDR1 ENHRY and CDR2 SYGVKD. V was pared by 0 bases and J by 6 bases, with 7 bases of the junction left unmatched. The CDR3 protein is CAISESGQGLSEQYF. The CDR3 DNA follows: TGTGCCATCAGTGAGTCCGGACAGGGTCTCAGCGAGCAGTACTTC.

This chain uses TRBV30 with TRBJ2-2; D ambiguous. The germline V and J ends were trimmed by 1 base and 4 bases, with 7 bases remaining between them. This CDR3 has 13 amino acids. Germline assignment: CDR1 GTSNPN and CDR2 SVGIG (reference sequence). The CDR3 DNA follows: TGTGCCTGGAGTGGTACGGGCACCGGGGAGCTGTTTTTT. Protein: CAWSGTGTGELFF.

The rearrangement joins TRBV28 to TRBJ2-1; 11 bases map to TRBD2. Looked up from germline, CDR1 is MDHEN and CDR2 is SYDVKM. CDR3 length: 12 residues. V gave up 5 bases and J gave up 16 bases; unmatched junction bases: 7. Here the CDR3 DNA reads TGTGCCAGCAGTAGCGTAGCGGGGGGGCGCTTCTTC. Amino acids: CASSSVAGGRFF.